This T cell receptor (beta chain) was recorded in a study of blood T cell repertoires in COVID-19. Across the whole study: The United States, Italy and Spain provided the acute and convalescent COVID-19 samples.

Participant-reported clinical history was the basis for cohort assignment. The authors' processing: Estimated nucleated cell counts came from reference gene primer amplification. This table comes from immunoSEQ multiplex PCR, and its TCRdb copy is limited to in-frame clones, with some not included. That table is the source of V, J and clone size, and D and trimming were worked out from the DNA. The profile shows under 200,000 clones, around 80% of them singletons. V lost 5 bases to trimming and J lost 0 bases; unmatched junction nucleotides: 6. The CDR3 loop spans 16 amino acids. In germline, CDR1 is SEHNR, CDR2 FQNEAQ (reference sequence).

The sequenced sample was PBMCs or T cells enriched from blood (not recorded which). This sequence originates from a man over 45 who had recovered from COVID-19. The chain uses TRBV7-9 and TRBJ2-1; 8 bases are a match to TRBD2. The CDR3 reads CASSLPTSASYNEQFF. As DNA, the CDR3 is TGTGCCAGCAGCCTCCCGACTAGCGCCTCCTACAATGAGCAGTTCTTC.